The clone carrying this T cell receptor beta chain was found once. The sample is drawn from a study of PD-1 blockade in mismatch repair-deficient tumors. Using immunoSEQ multiplex PCR, the repertoire was profiled, and TCRdb retains in-frame clones only, with some absent. The sample contains tens of thousands of clones, roughly 75% of which appear only once. The starting material was peripheral blood, obtained 4 weeks after starting pembrolizumab. The receptor comes from an adult with mismatch repair-deficient cancer.

As DNA, the CDR3 is TGTGCCAGCAGCTCCATGCTAGCGGCCTACGAGCAGTACTTC. Its protein is CASSSMLAAYEQYF. The chain uses TRBV11-3 and TRBJ2-7, with 7 bases identical to TRBD2. Germline lookup yields CDR1 SGHNT and CDR2 YENEEA. The CDR3 consists of 14 residues. With V trimmed by 4 bases and J by 2 bases, 5 bases remained unmatched.